The 14 T cell receptor beta chains listed next were all sequenced from one sample in a study of blood T cell repertoires in COVID-19. TCRdb's copy holds only in-frame clones and misses some; the assay was immunoSEQ multiplex PCR. The sample yields some 230,000 clones, less than 90% seen once. Sequencing was done on a sample of peripheral blood. The receptor source for this set is a woman in her fifties or sixties who had recovered from COVID-19.

V is TRBV30 and J is TRBJ1-1; D may be TRBD1 (5 bases). Trimming left V 3 bases short and J 1 base short, with 15 bases between. Germline V gene lookup returns CDR1 GTSNPN and CDR2 SVGIG (reference sequence). This CDR3 has 15 amino acids. The CDR3 sequence is CAWRASSGANTEAFF. The CDR3 DNA follows: TGTGCCTGGAGGGCTTCCTCTGGGGCGAACACTGAAGCTTTCTTT.

The chain couples TRBV6-4 to TRBJ1-2; 8 bases are a match to TRBD1. Per the germline V gene, CDR1 is MRHNA and CDR2 is SNTAGT. J lost 3 bases, V lost 8 bases, and 11 bases had no gene match. There are 15 residues in the CDR3. The DNA of the CDR3 is TGTGCCAGCTCCGCGTCCGGGACAGGAGACTATGGCTACACCTTC. Its translation is CASSASGTGDYGYTF.

The rearrangement uses TRBV3-1 (or the pseudogene TRBV3-2) and TRBJ2-3; 7 bases map to TRBD2. Germline trimming cut 5 bases from V and 1 base from J; bases unmatched to any gene: 9. In germline, CDR1 is LGHDT, CDR2 YNNKEL (reference sequence). There are 16 residues in the CDR3. The CDR3, as DNA: TGTGCCAGCAGCGCTCTGGCGGGGGAGGGCACAGATACGCAGTATTTT. Amino acid sequence: CASSALAGEGTDTQYF.

This clone appeared once. CDR3 in amino acids: CASTPGSSTDTQYF. The DNA of the CDR3 is TGTGCCAGTACCCCCGGGTCTTCCACAGATACGCAGTATTTT. The chain links TRBV19 to TRBJ2-3; D uncertain. Looked up from germline, CDR1 is LNHDA and CDR2 is SQIVND (reference sequence). The ends were cut back, 7 bases at V and 2 bases at J, with 13 bases in the middle. The CDR3 consists of 14 residues. Complete variable domain (other parts from reference TRBV19 and TRBJ2-3): DGGITQSPKYLFRKEGQNVTLSCEQNLNHDAMYWYRQDPGQGLRLIYYSQIVNDFQKGDIAEGYSVSREKKESFPLTVTSAQKNPTAFYLCASTPGSSTDTQYFGPGTRLTVL.

The chain recombines TRBV5-5 with TRBJ1-3; D is ambiguous. V was cut by 0 bases and J by 2 bases, with 15 bases left in between. The CDR3 is 17 amino acids. The germline gives CDR1 SGHKS, CDR2 YYEKEE (reference sequence). This CDR3 is CASSLDRVRVAGNTIYF. DNA for the CDR3: TGTGCCAGCAGCTTGGATCGGGTCCGGGTTGCTGGAAACACCATATATTTT. Full variable domain (missing parts from reference TRBV5-5 and TRBJ1-3): DAGVTQSPTHLIKTRGQQVTLRCSPISGHKSVSWYQQVLGQGPQFIFQYYEKEERGRGNFPDRFSARQFPNYSSELNVNALLLGDSALYLCASSLDRVRVAGNTIYFGEGSWLTVV.

There are a few counts of this clone. This sequence joins TRBV27 and TRBJ1-6; D is uncertain. CDR3 length: 18 residues. CDR1 is MNHEY and CDR2 is SMNVEV in the germline V gene (reference sequence). V shed 2 bases and J shed 2 bases, with 16 bases lying between them. In DNA form, the CDR3 reads TGTGCCAGCAGTTTAAGAGGCAGCGCTATTGCCTATAATTCACCCCTCCACTTT. This translates into CASSLRGSAIAYNSPLHF.

The rearrangement links TRBV7-6 to TRBJ2-5, with D possibly matching TRBD1 (6 bases). Germline V gives CDR1 SGHVS, CDR2 FNYEAQ. The CDR3 totals 17 residues. V was cut by 1 base and J by 5 bases, with 20 bases left in between. For the CDR3, the DNA is TGTGCCAGCAGCTTAGAATTTCGGGGACACGAGGGGGAGACCCAGTACTTC. Translated: CASSLEFRGHEGETQYF.

The sample holds one count of this clone. The rearrangement uses TRBV6-5 and TRBJ1-2, with TRBD1 matching over 10 bases. This CDR3 has 13 residues. Germline V CDR1 and CDR2: MNHEY, SVGAGI. The ends lost 6 bases at V and 4 bases at J; junction bases unmatched: 2. This CDR3 reads CASRDRGLYGYTF. CDR3 nucleotides: TGTGCCAGCAGAGACAGGGGGCTCTATGGCTACACCTTC.

The chain uses TRBV6-1 and TRBJ1-3; the D is unclear. The V gene lost 7 bases and the J gene lost 0 bases, with 4 bases spanning the gap. Germline V lookup: CDR1 MNHNS, CDR2 SASEGT. The CDR3 is made up of 12 amino acids. This CDR3 reads CASTNSGNTIYF. CDR3 DNA sequence: TGTGCCAGCACCAACTCTGGAAACACCATATATTTT.

The chain combines TRBV15 with TRBJ1-3; D not certain. The CDR3 totals 13 residues. In germline, CDR1 is LNHNV, CDR2 YYDKDF (reference sequence). Deletions cut 0 bases from V and 10 bases from J, with 10 bases between. CDR3 sequence: CATSRDLVGTIYF. CDR3 bases: TGTGCCACCAGCAGAGATCTAGTAGGAACCATATATTTT.

The CDR3 region is CATSRLPWGQGREKLFF. The CDR3 DNA reads as TGTGCCACCAGCCGCCTCCCGTGGGGACAGGGACGTGAAAAACTGTTTTTT. The chain combines TRBV15 with TRBJ1-4; 9 bases map to TRBD1. From germline, CDR1 is LNHNV and CDR2 YYDKDF (reference sequence). With 5 bases clipped from V and 7 bases from J, the junction kept 14 bases outside the gene matches. This CDR3 spans 17 amino acids.

The genes are TRBV5-1 and TRBJ2-2; 9 positions agree with TRBD2. Trimming removed 4 bases from V and 5 bases from J; junction bases left unmatched: 3. The CDR3 totals 14 residues. Per the germline V gene, CDR1 is SGHRS and CDR2 is YFSETQ. The CDR3 DNA reads TGCGCCAGCAGCAGCGGGGGGAGGACCGGGGAGCTGTTTTTT. Translation gives CASSSGGRTGELFF.

The chain joins TRBV6-5 to TRBJ1-1; D is unresolved. Between the trimmed V and J ends, which lost 8 bases and 6 bases, there was a span of 13 bases. The germline V gene has CDR1 MNHEY and CDR2 SVGAGI. This CDR3 contains 12 residues. The CDR3 loop reads CASGLAVPEAFF. The CDR3 DNA reads TGTGCCAGCGGACTGGCGGTGCCTGAAGCTTTCTTT.

The V and J genes are TRBV5-6 and TRBJ1-5; the D is unclear. Trimming cost V 0 bases and J 3 bases, with 7 bases left between them. This CDR3 has 14 amino acids. CDR1 and CDR2 (germline): SGHDT, YYEEEE. CDR3 nucleotide sequence: TGTGCCAGCAGCTTGGGTCAGTTCAATCAGCCCCAGCATTTT. This encodes CASSLGQFNQPQHF. Looking up the rest from reference TRBV5-6 and TRBJ1-5 gives the full variable domain: DAGVTQSPTHLIKTRGQQVTLRCSPKSGHDTVSWYQQALGQGPQFIFQYYEEEERQRGNFPDRFSGHQFPNYSSELNVNALLLGDSALYLCASSLGQFNQPQHFGDGTRLSIL.